Below, 5 T cell receptor beta chains from the same sample are listed, as sequenced in a study of graft-versus-host responses after intestinal transplantation. The protocol was immunoSEQ multiplex PCR, while the TCRdb copy is restricted to in-frame clones and leaves out a portion. The sample holds 20,000 or so clones, 70% to 80% seen once. Intraepithelial and lamina propria lymphocytes were released after the graft tissue was processed. The sample was ileum tissue, taken 12 days after intestinal transplant. These receptors were collected from a human patient who received an intestinal transplant, so some T cells may come from the graft donor.

The chain is built from TRBV19 and TRBJ2-6; a weak D match, TRBD1 (5 bases). Germline values: CDR1 LNHDA, CDR2 SQIVND (reference sequence). V gave up 8 bases and J gave up 11 bases, with 13 bases separating them. This CDR3 has 12 amino acids. CDR3 protein: CASRGQGDVLTF. In DNA, the CDR3 is TGTGCCAGTCGTGGGCAGGGTGACGTCCTGACTTTC. The full variable domain, its missing parts supplied by reference TRBV19 and TRBJ2-6, is DGGITQSPKYLFRKEGQNVTLSCEQNLNHDAMYWYRQDPGQGLRLIYYSQIVNDFQKGDIAEGYSVSREKKESFPLTVTSAQKNPTAFYLCASRGQGDVLTFGAGSRLTVL.

V is TRBV4-1 and J is TRBJ1-4; no clear D gene. CDR1 is MGHRA, CDR2 YSYEKL, per germline. This CDR3 is 15 amino acids long. V shed 0 bases and J shed 6 bases, with 11 bases lying between them. In DNA form, the CDR3 reads TGCGCCAGCAGCCAAGATTTGCAGAGGGATGAAAAACTGTTTTTT. Its protein is CASSQDLQRDEKLFF.

This clone was recorded a few times. The CDR3 loop reads CASRTGLAADTQYF. CDR3 DNA: TGTGCCAGCAGGACAGGACTAGCTGCAGATACGCAGTATTTT. This chain uses TRBV6-6 with TRBJ2-3; 8 bases are shared with TRBD2. CDR1 is MNHNY, CDR2 SVGAGI, per germline (reference sequence). This CDR3 has 14 residues. The junction had 6 bases not matched to a gene; V was cut back by 6 bases and J by 4 bases.

Only one count was recorded for this clone. This chain uses TRBV6-5 with TRBJ2-7, with D perhaps matching TRBD1 (6 bases). V dropped 5 bases and J dropped 3 bases, with 14 bases sitting between them. Germline CDR1 and CDR2: MNHEY and SVGAGI. The CDR3 sequence is 14 residues long. For the CDR3, the DNA is TGTGCCAGCAGTGAACGGACAGCTTTCTACGAGCAGTACTTC. Translated: CASSERTAFYEQYF.

The rearrangement joins TRBV7-9 to TRBJ2-7; TRBD1 agrees at 7 bases. CDR3 size: 14 residues. V was pared by 6 bases and J by 3 bases, with 8 bases of the junction left unmatched. Germline assignment: CDR1 SEHNR and CDR2 FQNEAQ (reference sequence). CDR3 nucleotide sequence: TGTGCCAGCAGTTTGACAGGGCCCCTCTACGAGCAGTACTTC. Protein sequence: CASSLTGPLYEQYF.